These 16 T cell receptor beta chains originate from one sample sequenced in a study of OX40 agonist ivuxolimab in advanced cancers. Sequencing was performed with immunoSEQ multiplex PCR; in TCRdb, only in-frame clones are kept and a portion is missing. Of some 130,000 clones in the sample, around 91% were seen once. This specimen consisted of CD4+ or CD8+ T cells sorted from blood, obtained in a trial of the OX40 agonist ivuxolimab. These receptors were taken from an adult with an advanced solid tumor such as melanoma, head and neck, liver or kidney cancer.

The chain joins TRBV4-2 to TRBJ1-2; D ambiguous. Germline V lookup: CDR1 LGHNA, CDR2 YNFKEQ. The CDR3 has 15 amino acids. With 0 bases removed from V and 0 bases from J, the gap between germline ends came to 8 bases. CDR3 sequence reads: CASSQDRVANYGYTF. The CDR3 nucleotides read TGTGCCAGCAGCCAAGACCGGGTAGCTAACTATGGCTACACCTTC.

The chain couples TRBV28 to TRBJ1-4; 7 nucleotides align to TRBD1. V lost 6 bases, J lost 3 bases, and 4 bases stayed unmatched. CDR3 length: 14 amino acids. Per the germline V gene, CDR1 is MDHEN and CDR2 is SYDVKM. DNA for the CDR3: TGTGCCAGCAGACCGGGACAGCCTAATGAAAAACTGTTTTTT. It codes for CASRPGQPNEKLFF.

The chain employs TRBV6-5 and TRBJ2-7; 9 bases are shared with TRBD1. CDR3 size: 12 residues. The germline V gene has CDR1 MNHEY and CDR2 SVGAGI. The V gene end was trimmed by 7 bases and the J gene end by 7 bases; junction bases not matched to a gene: 5. The DNA for the CDR3 is TGTGCCAGCAAACAGGGGGCCAGGGAGCAGTACTTC. This codes for CASKQGAREQYF.

The chain employs TRBV27 and TRBJ2-5, with D tentatively TRBD2 (7 bases). V dropped 5 bases and J dropped 0 bases, with 19 bases sitting between them. Germline V CDR1 and CDR2: MNHEY, SMNVEV (reference sequence). This CDR3 region has 17 residues. The CDR3 here is CASSRVRGAIYQETQYF. For the CDR3, the DNA is TGTGCCAGCAGTCGCGTTCGGGGGGCTATTTACCAAGAGACCCAGTACTTC.

This clone was detected a few times. The J gene is TRBJ1-6, the V gene TRBV25-1, with 8 nucleotides matching TRBD1. V lost 4 bases, J lost 10 bases, and 9 bases stayed unmatched. There are 15 residues in the CDR3. Germline lookup yields CDR1 MGHDK and CDR2 SYGVNS. CDR3 nucleotides: TGTGCCAGCAGTGGAACTCGGACAGGGTTCTCACCCCTCCACTTT. This sequence encodes CASSGTRTGFSPLHF.

The CDR3 region has the DNA TGTGCCAGCGGGCCGGGACAGGGGGCGGGAAACACTGAAGCTTTCTTT. Amino acid sequence: CASGPGQGAGNTEAFF. The chain employs TRBV19 and TRBJ1-1, with 12 bases matching TRBD1. The CDR3 loop spans 16 amino acids. CDR1 LNHDA and CDR2 SQIVND come from the germline V gene (reference sequence). V dropped 9 bases and J dropped 2; count of bases not matched to a gene: 10.

Remarks on this clone: The sample contains more than one DNA sequence encoding this CDR3. The V gene is TRBV11-2, the J gene TRBJ2-5; TRBD2 is a possible D gene (7 bases). The germline CDR1 and CDR2 sequences are SGHAT and FQNNGV. The CDR3 totals 15 residues. V dropped 6 bases and J dropped 1 base, with 15 bases sitting between them. CDR3 coding DNA: TGTGCCAGCAGTCTAGGGGGGGGACTCCAAGAGACCCAGTACTTC. Protein sequence: CASSLGGGLQETQYF.

V is TRBV11-2 and J is TRBJ1-4, with D tentatively TRBD1 (5 bases). Germline assignment: CDR1 SGHAT and CDR2 FQNNGV. V was shortened by 1 base and J by 2 bases, with 11 bases between the two germline ends. This CDR3 has 16 residues. CDR3 residues: CASSLGRGATNEKLFF. CDR3 nucleotides: TGTGCCAGCAGCTTAGGGAGGGGAGCCACTAATGAAAAACTGTTTTTT.

V is TRBV9 and J is TRBJ2-3; D is uncertain. This CDR3 has 12 residues. Germline V gene sequence: CDR1 SGDLS, CDR2 YYNGEE. V dropped 0 bases and J dropped 4 bases, with 3 bases sitting between them. The CDR3 region has the DNA TGTGCCAGCAGCGTAGAGGCAGATACGCAGTATTTT. As protein: CASSVEADTQYF.

This chain connects TRBV7-2 to TRBJ2-7; TRBD1 matches 9 bases. The CDR3 is 14 residues long. Germline V gene lookup returns CDR1 SGHTA and CDR2 FQGNSA. J lost 6 bases, V lost 3 bases, and 6 bases had no gene match. CDR3 DNA: TGTGCCAGCAGCTTTGGACAGGGGATTGGCGAGCAGTACTTC. Translation: CASSFGQGIGEQYF.

This chain uses TRBV6-1 with TRBJ1-4, with D unclear. CDR1 and CDR2 from the germline V gene are MNHNS and SASEGT. V was trimmed by 6 bases and J by 13 bases, leaving 18 bases between them. The CDR3 spans 13 residues. Here the CDR3 reads CASSLSGPRLLFF. The CDR3 DNA follows: TGTGCCAGCAGCCTCTCCGGGCCAAGACTACTGTTTTTT.

This chain links TRBV2 with TRBJ2-6; tentative D call: TRBD1 (6 bases). Trimming cost V 1 base and J 2 bases, with 12 bases left between them. Germline assignment: CDR1 SNHLY and CDR2 FYNNEI. CDR3 length equals 17 residues. CDR3 amino acids: CASSEGGRSPGANVLTF. CDR3 DNA sequence: TGTGCCAGCAGTGAAGGGGGGCGCAGTCCTGGGGCCAACGTCCTGACTTTC.

The J gene is TRBJ1-5, the V gene TRBV6-5; D gene unclear. Germline V gives CDR1 MNHEY, CDR2 SVGAGI. Between the trimmed V and J ends, which lost 6 bases and 0 bases, there was a span of 9 bases. The CDR3 spans 14 residues. The CDR3 region is CASRQTYSNQPQHF. CDR3 in DNA: TGTGCCAGCAGACAGACCTATAGCAATCAGCCCCAGCATTTT.

This sequence joins TRBV6-5 and TRBJ2-5; 8 bases are a match to TRBD1. From germline, CDR1 is MNHEY and CDR2 SVGAGI. V lost 6 bases, J lost 3 bases, and 6 bases stayed unmatched. This CDR3 is 14 amino acids long. DNA of the CDR3: TGTGCCAGCAGCCTCGGACAGGGAAAAGAGACCCAGTACTTC. Amino acid sequence: CASSLGQGKETQYF.

V and J are TRBV7-2 and TRBJ1-1; perhaps TRBD1 as D (6 bases). Trimming pared 2 bases from V and 5 bases from J, leaving 12 bases between. The CDR3 totals 14 residues. Germline lookup yields CDR1 SGHTA and CDR2 FQGNSA. The CDR3: CASSLSGGRTEAFF. The CDR3 nucleotides read TGTGCCAGCAGCTTATCGGGGGGGCGGACTGAAGCTTTCTTT.

CDR3 protein: CASWGDRSSYNEQFF. In DNA, the CDR3 is TGTGCCAGCTGGGGGGACAGAAGCTCCTACAATGAGCAGTTCTTC. V gene TRBV19 combines with J gene TRBJ2-1; D might be TRBD1 (7 bases). The CDR3 consists of 15 residues. Germline CDR1 reads LNHDA; CDR2 reads SQIVND (reference sequence). V lost 9 bases and J 0 bases, leaving 15 bases between the germline ends. Combining the CDR3 with reference TRBV19 and TRBJ2-1 gives the whole variable domain DGGITQSPKYLFRKEGQNVTLSCEQNLNHDAMYWYRQDPGQGLRLIYYSQIVNDFQKGDIAEGYSVSREKKESFPLTVTSAQKNPTAFYLCASWGDRSSYNEQFFGPGTRLTVL.